Described below is a single T cell receptor (beta chain) sequence and its context. In this sample, this clone turned up a few times. Its target antigen remains unknown. It has no much larger one-base neighbor in the sample; base qualities were not kept. This sample was taken from a study of blood T cell repertoires in COVID-19 (dated by TCRdb to the early 2020s). For the wider study: Samples covering the acute and convalescent phases of COVID-19 were provided by collaborators in the United States, Italy and Spain. The material from the prospective study consisted of cDNA or gDNA derived from T cells, B-cell-depleted T cells, or PBMCs. Deeply sampled blood TCRbeta repertoires from subjects exposed to, actively infected with, or recovered from COVID-19 were included in the dataset. The repertoires were released in a freely available public database meant as a resource for research on the immune response to SARS-CoV-2. Samples were obtained from the ongoing ImmuneRACE study (first 160 participants) and from some 1,200 subjects provided by 6 global collaborators. Sample metadata almost always included a de-identified subject ID, COVID-19 status, age in years and sex. Where HLA class I and class II types were available, the types were taken from metadata supplied by the sample provider, not from assay-based typing. The full study reports these points: The quantity of clinical and demographic metadata differed by source and by participant and was supplied without curation.

At the junction V is shortened by 4 bases and J by 6 bases, with 14 bases in between. The CDR3, cysteine through phenylalanine, is 14 amino acids long. The read is trimmed to its CDR3 DNA, 42 bases read in frame from base 1. CDR1 and CDR2 are read off the germline V gene as SGHRS and YFSETQ. Each collaborating institution followed its own protocols to collect whole blood in K2EDTA tubes. For TCRbeta analysis, collaborators shipped samples in one of three forms: frozen whole blood, isolated PBMCs, or DNA extracted from either of those sample types. TCRbeta CDR3 regions were amplified from genomic DNA by means of the immunoSEQ Assay, a bias-controlled multiplex PCR. Per the authors' processing: The number of nucleated cells in each sample was estimated from the amplification of reference gene primers within the assay. To quantify the absolute abundance of each unique TCRbeta CDR3 rearrangement, sequence reads were collapsed and filtered. For each sample, productive Simpson clonality was calculated as the square root of Simpson's diversity index across productive rearrangements. The immuneACCESS repertoire file appears here via TCRdb, limited to in-frame rearrangements. These files lack a portion of the clones; in checked studies, under half of the deficit traces to unresolved V genes, and the cause of the others is not known. The DNA was the basis for D and trimming; V, J and clone size are from that table. This sample gives around 100,000 clones in total; about 89% of them show up just once. The biggest ten clones account for just under 20% of the sample.

Sample: peripheral blood. The V gene is TRBV5-1 and the J gene is TRBJ1-5; 5 matching bases give a weak D call of TRBD1. This TCR was recovered from a human donor in a cohort sampled during active COVID-19. The CDR3 is CASSVDSSPQPQHF. The sequence in DNA is TGCGCCAGCAGCGTTGACAGTTCCCCTCAGCCCCAGCATTTT. The entire variable domain, with the stretches around the CDR3 drawn from the reference TRBV5-1 and TRBJ1-5 proteins, is KAGVTQTPRYLIKTRGQQVTLSCSPISGHRSVSWYQQTPGQGLQFLFEYFSETQRNKGNFPGRFSGRQFSNSRSEMNVSTLELGDSALYLCASSVDSSPQPQHFGDGTRLSIL.